This T cell receptor beta chain was captured in a study of naive CD8 T cells in extremely preterm neonates. Profiled with immunoSEQ multiplex PCR; TCRdb holds only in-frame clones, not every one. Of approximately 7,000 clones listed, 95% to 98% were seen once; the top ten hold roughly 0.36%. Live Annexin V-negative naive CD3+CD8+CD45RA+CCR7+ T cells were sorted. This clone came up once. V was shortened by 4 bases and J by 1 base, with 12 bases between the two germline ends. Germline CDR1 and CDR2: MNHEY and SMNVEV (reference sequence). The CDR3 totals 15 residues. What was sequenced was naive CD8+ T cells from blood. The chain links TRBV27 to TRBJ2-3; perhaps TRBD2 as D (5 bases). The sequence came from a human donor in good health. CDR3 sequence (DNA): TGTGCCAGCAGTTATTCGAGCGGACGCACAGATACGCAGTATTTT. Protein: CASSYSSGRTDTQYF.